The following is a T cell receptor beta chain sequence with its context. The source of the sample is a study of control samples from healthy donors and cancer patients. TCRdb keeps only in-frame clones here, not all; method: immunoSEQ multiplex PCR. Of about 120,000 clones in the sample, 75% to 90% were seen once. Germline V lookup: CDR1 MRHNA, CDR2 SNTAGT. This CDR3 contains 11 residues. The ends lost 7 bases at V and 14 bases at J; junction bases unmatched: 5. This rearrangement joins TRBV6-4 to TRBJ2-1; 10 nucleotides match TRBD1. The clonotype originates from a woman aged 45-60 years with colorectal cancer. The sequencing sample was made of PBMCs. DNA for the CDR3: TGTGCCAGCAACAGACAGGGGGCGAAGTTCTTC. It codes for CASNRQGAKFF.